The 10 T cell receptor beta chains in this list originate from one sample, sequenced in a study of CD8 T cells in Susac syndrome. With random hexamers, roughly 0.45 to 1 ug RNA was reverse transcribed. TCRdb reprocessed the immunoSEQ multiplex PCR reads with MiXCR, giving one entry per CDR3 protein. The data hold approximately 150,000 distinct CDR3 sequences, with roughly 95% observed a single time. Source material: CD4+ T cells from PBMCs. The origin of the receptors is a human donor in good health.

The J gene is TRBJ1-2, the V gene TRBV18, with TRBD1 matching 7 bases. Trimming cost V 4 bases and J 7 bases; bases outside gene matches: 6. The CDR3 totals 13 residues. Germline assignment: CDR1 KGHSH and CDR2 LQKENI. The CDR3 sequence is CASSQDRTGGYTF. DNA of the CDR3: TGTGCCAGCTCACAGGACAGGACAGGTGGCTACACCTTC. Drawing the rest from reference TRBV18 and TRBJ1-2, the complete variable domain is NAGVMQNPRHLVRRRGQEARLRCSPMKGHSHVYWYRQLPEEGLKFMVYLQKENIIDESGMPKERFSAEFPKEGPSILRIQQVVRGDSAAYFCASSQDRTGGYTFGSGTRLTVV.

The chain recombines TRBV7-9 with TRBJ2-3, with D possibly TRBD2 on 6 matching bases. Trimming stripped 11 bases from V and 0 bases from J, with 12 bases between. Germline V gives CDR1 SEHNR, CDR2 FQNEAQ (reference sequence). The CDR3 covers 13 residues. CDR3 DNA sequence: TGTGCCGTCTCGGAGGGTAGCACAGATACGCAGTATTTT. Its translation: CAVSEGSTDTQYF.

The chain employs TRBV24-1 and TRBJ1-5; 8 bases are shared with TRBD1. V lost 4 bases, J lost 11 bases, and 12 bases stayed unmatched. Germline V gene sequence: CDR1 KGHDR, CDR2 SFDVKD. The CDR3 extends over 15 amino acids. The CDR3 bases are TGTGCCACCAGTGACCCTGACAGGGGAGGGAGGGCCCAGCATTTT. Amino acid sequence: CATSDPDRGGRAQHF.

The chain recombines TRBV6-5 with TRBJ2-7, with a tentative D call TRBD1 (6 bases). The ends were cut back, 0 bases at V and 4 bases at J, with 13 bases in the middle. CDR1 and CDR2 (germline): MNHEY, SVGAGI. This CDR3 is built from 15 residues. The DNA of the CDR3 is TGTGCCAGCAGTTACTCGAGGGGGTGGGTTTACGAGCAGTACTTC. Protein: CASSYSRGWVYEQYF.

CDR3 amino acids: CASSNPRLENTEAFF. CDR3 nucleotides: TGTGCCAGCAGTAACCCTCGACTCGAGAACACTGAAGCTTTCTTT. The chain employs TRBV27 and TRBJ1-1, with no clear D. Trimming pared 5 bases from V and 1 base from J, leaving 14 bases between. Per germline, CDR1 MNHEY and CDR2 SMNVEV (reference sequence). The CDR3 consists of 15 residues.

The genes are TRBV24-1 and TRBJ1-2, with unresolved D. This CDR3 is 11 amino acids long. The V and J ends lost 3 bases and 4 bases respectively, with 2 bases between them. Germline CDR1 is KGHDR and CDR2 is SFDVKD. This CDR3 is CATSDIYGYTF. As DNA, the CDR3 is TGTGCCACCAGTGATATCTATGGCTACACCTTC.

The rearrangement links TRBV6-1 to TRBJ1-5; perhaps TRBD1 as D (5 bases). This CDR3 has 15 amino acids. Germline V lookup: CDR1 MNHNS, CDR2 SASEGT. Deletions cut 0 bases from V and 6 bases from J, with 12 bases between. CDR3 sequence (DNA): TGTGCCAGCAGTGAAGCATCGGGGGGTTTTCAGCCCCAGCATTTT. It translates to CASSEASGGFQPQHF.

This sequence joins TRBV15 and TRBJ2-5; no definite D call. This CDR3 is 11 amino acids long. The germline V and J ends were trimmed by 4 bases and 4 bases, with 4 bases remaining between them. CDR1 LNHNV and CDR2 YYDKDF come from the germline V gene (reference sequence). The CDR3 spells CATSIGETQYF. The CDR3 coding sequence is TGTGCCACCAGCATCGGAGAGACCCAGTACTTC.

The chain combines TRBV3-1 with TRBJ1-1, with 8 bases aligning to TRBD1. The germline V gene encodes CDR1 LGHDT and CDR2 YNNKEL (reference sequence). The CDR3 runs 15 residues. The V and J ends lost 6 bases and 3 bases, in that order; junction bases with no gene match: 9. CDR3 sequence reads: CASRPSTGAYTEAFF. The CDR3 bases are TGTGCCAGCAGACCTTCGACAGGGGCGTACACTGAAGCTTTCTTT.

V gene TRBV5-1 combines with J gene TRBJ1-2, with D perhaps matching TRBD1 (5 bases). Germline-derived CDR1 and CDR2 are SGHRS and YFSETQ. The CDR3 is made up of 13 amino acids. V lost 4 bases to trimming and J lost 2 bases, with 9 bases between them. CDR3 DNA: TGCGCCAGCAGCCACCGACAGAACTATGGCTACACCTTC. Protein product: CASSHRQNYGYTF.